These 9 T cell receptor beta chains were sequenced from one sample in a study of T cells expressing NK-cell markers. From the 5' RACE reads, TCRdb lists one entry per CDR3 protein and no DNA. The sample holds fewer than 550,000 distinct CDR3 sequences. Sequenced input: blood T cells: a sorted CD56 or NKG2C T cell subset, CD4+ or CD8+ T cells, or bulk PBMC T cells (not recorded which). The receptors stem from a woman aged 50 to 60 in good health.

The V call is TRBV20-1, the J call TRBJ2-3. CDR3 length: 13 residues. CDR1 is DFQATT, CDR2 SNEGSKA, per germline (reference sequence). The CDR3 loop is CSVSSVREVTQYF.

The CDR3 region is CASSLGDRGFQETQYF. The genes are TRBV7-7 and TRBJ2-5; TCRdb's assignment of TRBD1 cannot be checked, as there is no DNA. This CDR3 has 16 amino acids. Germline CDR1 and CDR2: SSHAT and FNYEAQ (reference sequence). The whole variable domain, remainder taken from reference TRBV7-7 and TRBJ2-5, is GAGVSQSPRYKVTKRGQDVTLRCDPISSHATLYWYQQALGQGPEFLTYFNYEAQPDKSGLPSDRFSAERPEGSISTLTIQRTEQRDSAMYRCASSLGDRGFQETQYFGPGTRLLVL.

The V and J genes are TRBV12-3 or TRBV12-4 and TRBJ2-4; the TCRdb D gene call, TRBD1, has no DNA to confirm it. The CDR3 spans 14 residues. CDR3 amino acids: CASRQPGAKNIQYF.

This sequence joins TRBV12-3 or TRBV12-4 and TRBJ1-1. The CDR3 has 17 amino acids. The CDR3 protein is CASSLAGGGGSNTEAFF.

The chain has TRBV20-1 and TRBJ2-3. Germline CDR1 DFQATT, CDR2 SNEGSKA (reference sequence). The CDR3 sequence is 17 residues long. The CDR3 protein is CSARVLLAGTRTDTQYF.

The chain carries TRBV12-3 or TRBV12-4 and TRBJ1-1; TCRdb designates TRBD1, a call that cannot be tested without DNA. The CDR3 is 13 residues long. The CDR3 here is CASSPGTGKRAFF.

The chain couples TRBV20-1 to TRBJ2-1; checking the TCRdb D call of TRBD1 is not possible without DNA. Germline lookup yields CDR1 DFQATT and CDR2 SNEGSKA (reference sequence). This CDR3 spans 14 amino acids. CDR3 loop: CSAQKIGTDNEQFF.

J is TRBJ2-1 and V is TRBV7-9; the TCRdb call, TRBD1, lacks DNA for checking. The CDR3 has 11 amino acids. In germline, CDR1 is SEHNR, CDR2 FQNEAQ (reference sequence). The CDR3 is CATQGANEQFF.

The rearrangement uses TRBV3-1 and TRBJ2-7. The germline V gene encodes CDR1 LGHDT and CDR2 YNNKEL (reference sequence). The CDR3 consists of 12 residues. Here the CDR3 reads CASSQSGHEQYF.